These T cell receptor beta chains were read from a single sample in a study of CD8+ T cells in alopecia areata. The repertoire was sequenced with immunoSEQ multiplex PCR; TCRdb's copy has only in-frame clones and lacks some. The sample has some 150,000 clones, around half seen once; the top ten hold approximately 19%. Material: CD8+ T cells sorted from blood, obtained at week 0. The origin of the receptors is a human donor with alopecia areata. The CDR3 runs from the conserved cysteine through the conserved F or W. Each record gives: clone size, J gene, V gene, D gene, CDR3 protein, CDR3 DNA. The D gene is left open where the match is weak. Clone size, where shown, is once, few, many, or a class for clones that have expanded.

>-|TRBJ1-1|TRBV19|TRBD1
CASSSGQSNTEAFF
TGTGCCAGTAGTTCGGGACAGTCGAACACTGAAGCTTTCTTT
>many|TRBJ2-2|TRBV7-3|-
CASSPGTGELFF
TGTGCCAGCAGCCCGGGGACCGGGGAGCTGTTTTTT
>-|TRBJ2-1|TRBV11-3|-
CASSSSGTRLGNEQFF
TGTGCCAGCAGCTCGTCCGGGACACGCTTAGGGAATGAGCAGTTCTTC
>-|TRBJ2-7|TRBV25-1|-
CASSESDTEQYF
TGTGCCAGCAGTGAATCTGACACAGAGCAGTACTTC
>-|TRBJ1-2|TRBV7-9|-
CASSSRGYGYTF
TGTGCCAGCAGCTCAAGGGGCTATGGCTACACCTTC
>few|TRBJ1-5|TRBV15|-
CATSTQGQGNQPQHF
TGTGCCACCAGCACCCAGGGGCAGGGTAATCAGCCCCAGCATTTT
>-|TRBJ2-1|TRBV9|TRBD2
CASSARLASNNEQFF
TGTGCCAGCAGCGCAAGACTAGCTTCGAACAATGAGCAGTTCTTC
>-|TRBJ2-3|TRBV12-5|-
CASGPEFSTDTQYF
TGTGCTAGTGGCCCAGAATTTAGCACAGATACGCAGTATTTT
>-|TRBJ2-3|TRBV7-9|TRBD2
CASSFAHRLAGHTDTQYF
TGTGCCAGCAGCTTCGCCCACCGACTAGCGGGGCACACAGATACGCAGTATTTT
>-|TRBJ1-1|TRBV7-9|-
CASSLSGTGAFF
TGTGCCAGCAGCTTATCCGGGACCGGAGCTTTCTTT